This T cell receptor (beta chain) was captured by sequencing in a study of shared clonotypes between healthy human individuals. TCRdb keeps only in-frame clones here, not all; method: immunoSEQ multiplex PCR. The table has approximately 460,000 clones, more than 70% seen once. Germline V gene sequence: CDR1 SGHTA, CDR2 FQGTGA. CDR3 length: 15 residues. Comment on this clone: A read error may account for a junction end that differs from germline.

The sequencing sample was made of PBMCs. The chain couples TRBV7-3 to TRBJ2-1; D remains ambiguous. The source of this sequence is a woman aged 40 to 50 in good health. Some clones in this sample may be carry-over from other donors' samples. The CDR3 is CAGSPTRRSYNEQFF. The CDR3 DNA sequence: TGTGCCGGCAGCCCCACCAGGCGCTCTTACAATGAGCAGTTCTTC.